A selection of T cell receptor beta chains follows, all from one sample in a study of cytomegalovirus exposure and HLA in healthy donors. The assay was immunoSEQ multiplex PCR, and TCRdb's table has in-frame clones only and misses some. This sample has 100,000 to 150,000 clones; over 60% occur once, and the top ten carry 3.7%. What was sequenced was PBMCs. These receptors originate from a human donor in good health. Both conserved end residues are part of each CDR3. The order of the fields is D gene, V gene, clone size, J gene, CDR3 DNA, CDR3 protein. The D gene is left open where the match is weak. Expanded clones are given a class, and other clones once, few, many or no size at all.

D: TRBD1
V: TRBV4-1
size: .
J: TRBJ2-7
DNA: TGCGCCAGCAGTCCCCCTCGAGACAGGGGGCTCTACGAGCAGTACTTC
CDR3: CASSPPRDRGLYEQYF

D: .
V: TRBV5-4
size: .
J: TRBJ2-7
DNA: TGTGCCAGCAGCATAGGAGAGTACTACGGGCAGTACTTC
CDR3: CASSIGEYYGQYF

D: TRBD1
V: TRBV18
size: .
J: TRBJ1-1
DNA: TGTGCCAGCTCACCCGTAACAGGGGTGGGGAACACTGAAGCTTTCTTT
CDR3: CASSPVTGVGNTEAFF

D: TRBD2
V: TRBV7-9
size: few
J: TRBJ2-1
DNA: TGTGCCAGCACCCCGGCTAGCGGTTACAATGAGCAGTTCTTC
CDR3: CASTPASGYNEQFF

D: TRBD1
V: TRBV6-1
size: .
J: TRBJ2-7
DNA: TGTGCCAGCAGTTGGGACAGGGGCAACGAGCAGTACTTC
CDR3: CASSWDRGNEQYF

D: .
V: TRBV5-6
size: .
J: TRBJ2-5
DNA: TGTGCCAGCAGCACTCAAGAGACCCAGTACTTC
CDR3: CASSTQETQYF

D: TRBD2
V: TRBV6-1
size: .
J: TRBJ2-1
DNA: TGTGCCAGCAGTGGCGGGGTAGCGGGGGACAATGAGCAGTTCTTC
CDR3: CASSGGVAGDNEQFF

D: .
V: TRBV1
size: .
J: TRBJ2-3
DNA: TGCACCAGCAGCCAAGATCTTGGAGGGACTAGCGGGAGGGGGGATACGCAGTATTTT
CDR3: CTSSQDLGGTSGRGDTQYF

D: .
V: TRBV19
size: .
J: TRBJ1-2
DNA: TGTGCCAGTAACAGAAGGGGGAACCCCGGCTACACCTTC
CDR3: CASNRRGNPGYTF

D: TRBD2
V: TRBV5-4
size: once
J: TRBJ2-3
DNA: TGTGCCAGCAGCGACTCCGGGAGGGCCTACACAGATACGCAGTATTTT
CDR3: CASSDSGRAYTDTQYF

D: .
V: TRBV9
size: .
J: TRBJ2-3
DNA: TGTGCCAGCACCCCTCGGTTCGAGCCGGATACGCAGTATTTT
CDR3: CASTPRFEPDTQYF

D: .
V: TRBV19
size: .
J: TRBJ2-2
DNA: TGTGCCAGTAGTAAGGACTGGGCGGGGTACGCGAACACCGGGGAGCTGTTTTTT
CDR3: CASSKDWAGYANTGELFF

D: .
V: TRBV5-6
size: .
J: TRBJ2-2
DNA: TGTGCCAGCACTTACCGGGACTGGATAACCGGGGAGCTGTTTTTT
CDR3: CASTYRDWITGELFF

D: .
V: TRBV10-3
size: .
J: TRBJ1-1
DNA: TGTGCCATCAGCATTACTATGCGTAACACTGAAGCTTTCTTT
CDR3: CAISITMRNTEAFF

D: TRBD2
V: TRBV19
size: .
J: TRBJ2-1
DNA: TGTGCCAGTAGTATAGTTACTAGCGGACACGACTACAATGAGCAGTTCTTC
CDR3: CASSIVTSGHDYNEQFF

D: TRBD2
V: TRBV27
size: .
J: TRBJ2-7
DNA: TGTGCCAGCGGGAGGGCCCTCTACGAGCAGTACTTC
CDR3: CASGRALYEQYF

D: .
V: TRBV5-6
size: .
J: TRBJ2-3
DNA: TGTGCCAGCAGCTTGGGCGGTGGTTCAGATACGCAGTATTTT
CDR3: CASSLGGGSDTQYF

D: .
V: TRBV18
size: .
J: TRBJ1-3
DNA: TGTGCCAGCTCACCACCGGGGGCCCGTGGAAACACCATATATTTT
CDR3: CASSPPGARGNTIYF

D: .
V: TRBV7-9
size: once
J: TRBJ1-2
DNA: TGTGCCAGCAGCCCAAACCGGGGTGGCTACACCTTC
CDR3: CASSPNRGGYTF

D: .
V: TRBV29-1
size: .
J: TRBJ1-2
DNA: TGCAGCGTTGCAACAGTAGCTAACTATGGCTACACCTTC
CDR3: CSVATVANYGYTF

D: TRBD2
V: TRBV28
size: .
J: TRBJ2-1
DNA: TGTGCCAGCAGTTCAGCTAGCGGGATACGGAATGAGCAGTTCTTC
CDR3: CASSSASGIRNEQFF

D: TRBD1
V: TRBV25-1
size: .
J: TRBJ1-2
DNA: TGTGCCAGCACCGGGACAGGGGGTGGACGTGGCTACACCTTC
CDR3: CASTGTGGGRGYTF

D: TRBD2
V: TRBV4-2
size: .
J: TRBJ2-5
DNA: TGTGCCAGCAGCCAGAGGGTGGAACCGGGGGGGGAGACCCAGTACTTC
CDR3: CASSQRVEPGGETQYF

D: .
V: TRBV25-1
size: few
J: TRBJ2-3
DNA: TGTGCCAGCAGTGATTACGGGGGACAGCCACGGGCACGGACGCAGTATTTT
CDR3: CASSDYGGQPRARTQYF

D: .
V: TRBV10-1
size: few
J: TRBJ2-2
DNA: TGCGCCAGCAGCCGGGACTCCTCGAACACCGGGGAGCTGTTTTTT
CDR3: CASSRDSSNTGELFF

D: TRBD2
V: TRBV9
size: .
J: TRBJ2-7
DNA: TGTGCCAGCAGCGTAGAGGCGGGAGTCAACGAGCAGTACTTC
CDR3: CASSVEAGVNEQYF

D: TRBD2
V: TRBV13
size: .
J: TRBJ2-7
DNA: TGTGCCAGCAGCCTCAGAGGTAGCGGGAGTAGGTACGAGCAGTACTTC
CDR3: CASSLRGSGSRYEQYF

D: TRBD1
V: TRBV6-1
size: few
J: TRBJ2-3
DNA: TGTGCCAGCAGTATGGACAGGGGGTATACGCAGTATTTT
CDR3: CASSMDRGYTQYF

D: TRBD1
V: TRBV28
size: few
J: TRBJ1-2
DNA: TGTGCCAGCTTTCGGGACAGGGTCTATGGCTACACCTTC
CDR3: CASFRDRVYGYTF

D: .
V: TRBV27
size: .
J: TRBJ2-1
DNA: TGTGCCAGCAGTTTATCCTCCCCGACTTTAGGGGAGTTCTTC
CDR3: CASSLSSPTLGEFF

D: .
V: TRBV5-6
size: .
J: TRBJ2-7
DNA: TGTGCCAGCAGCTTGGGGGAGGAATACGAGCAGTACTTC
CDR3: CASSLGEEYEQYF

D: .
V: TRBV28
size: once
J: TRBJ2-5
DNA: TGTGCCAGCGTGAAAAGCGGCCCAGTAAGAGAGACCCAGTACTTC
CDR3: CASVKSGPVRETQYF

D: .
V: TRBV11-3
size: .
J: TRBJ2-2
DNA: TGTGCCAGCAGCTTAAGGGGTTCCAAGGGCGGGGAGCTGTTTTTT
CDR3: CASSLRGSKGGELFF

D: TRBD1
V: TRBV6-5
size: .
J: TRBJ1-1
DNA: TGTGCCAGCAGTTGGGACAGGGATCTTTTGGTAGCTTTCTTT
CDR3: CASSWDRDLLVAFF

D: .
V: TRBV12-2
size: .
J: TRBJ1-5
DNA: TGTGCAGTATTTCGGGGGAGAAGCAATCAGCCCCAGCATTTT
CDR3: CAVFRGRSNQPQHF

D: TRBD2
V: TRBV10-2
size: .
J: TRBJ2-1
DNA: TGCGCCAGCAGTAAGATAACCGGGACTAGCGGGAGAATGGAGCAGTTCTTC
CDR3: CASSKITGTSGRMEQFF

D: .
V: TRBV21-1
size: few
J: TRBJ1-1
DNA: TGTGCCAGCAGCGTAAGGGGATGGCGGACAGGCCGAAAAATGATGAACACTGAAGCTTTCTTT
CDR3: CASSVRGWRTGRKMMNTEAFF

D: TRBD1
V: TRBV5-1
size: .
J: TRBJ2-5
DNA: TGCGCCAGCAGCCCCGGGACAGCTCAAGAGACCCAGTACTTC
CDR3: CASSPGTAQETQYF

D: .
V: TRBV28
size: few
J: TRBJ2-5
DNA: .
CDR3: CASSTSEWGEWPKTQYF

D: TRBD1
V: TRBV30
size: .
J: TRBJ1-2
DNA: TGTGCCTGGAGTGGTAGTATAACAGGGGGAAGCTATGGCTACACCTTC
CDR3: CAWSGSITGGSYGYTF

D: .
V: TRBV6-5
size: .
J: TRBJ1-1
DNA: TGTGCCAGCAGTTACACGGACAGAATGAACACTGAAGCTTTCTTT
CDR3: CASSYTDRMNTEAFF

D: .
V: TRBV28
size: .
J: TRBJ2-7
DNA: TGTGCCAGCAGTTTTGGATCTTCGGGGTTTGTGGAGCAGTACTTC
CDR3: CASSFGSSGFVEQYF

D: TRBD1
V: TRBV29-1
size: .
J: TRBJ1-5
DNA: TGCAGCGTGGGACAGCCAAATCAGCCCCAGCATTTT
CDR3: CSVGQPNQPQHF

D: .
V: TRBV7-9
size: .
J: TRBJ1-1
DNA: TGTGCCAGCAGCCTTAAAACAGGGTTCCGGACTGAAGCTTTCTTT
CDR3: CASSLKTGFRTEAFF

D: TRBD2
V: TRBV7-9
size: .
J: TRBJ2-1
DNA: TGTGCCAGCAGGGGGGGGGCGGGAGGGTACAATGAGCAGTTCTTC
CDR3: CASRGGAGGYNEQFF

D: .
V: TRBV2
size: .
J: TRBJ2-7
DNA: TGTGCCAGCCTCTTGAACCCGCAGGGGACCTACGAGCAGTACTTC
CDR3: CASLLNPQGTYEQYF

D: TRBD2
V: TRBV5-1
size: .
J: TRBJ2-1
DNA: TGCGCCAGCAGCTTAGGGGGACTAGCGGACAATGAGCAGTTCTTC
CDR3: CASSLGGLADNEQFF

D: .
V: TRBV21-1
size: .
J: TRBJ2-7
DNA: TGTGCCAGCACAGCCCTTGGGGTCCTAGCGGCTCTTAGTTCCCCCTACGAGCAGTACTTC
CDR3: CASTALGVLAALSSPYEQYF

D: TRBD1
V: TRBV9
size: .
J: TRBJ2-2
DNA: TGTGCCAGCAGCGTAGCTCCGCAGGGGGCCTACACCGGGGAGCTGTTTTTT
CDR3: CASSVAPQGAYTGELFF

D: TRBD2
V: TRBV10-1
size: .
J: TRBJ2-3
DNA: TGCGCCAGCAGTGAATCTAGCGGGAGTACAGATACGCAGTATTTT
CDR3: CASSESSGSTDTQYF

D: TRBD1
V: TRBV2
size: .
J: TRBJ2-3
DNA: TGTGCCAGCAGTCCACAGGGGGCCCCAGATACGCAGTATTTT
CDR3: CASSPQGAPDTQYF

D: .
V: TRBV27
size: .
J: TRBJ1-5
DNA: TGTGCCAGCAGTCTGGGCAGGGGCAGTCAGCCCCAGCATTTT
CDR3: CASSLGRGSQPQHF

D: TRBD2
V: TRBV15
size: once
J: TRBJ2-7
DNA: TGTGCCACCAGCAGGGGGGGGGTGGGGGGAGACGAGCAGTACTTC
CDR3: CATSRGGVGGDEQYF

D: TRBD1
V: TRBV27
size: .
J: TRBJ1-2
DNA: TGTGCCAGCAGTACAGGGGATGGGGACTATGGCTACACCTTC
CDR3: CASSTGDGDYGYTF

D: TRBD2
V: TRBV7-9
size: .
J: TRBJ2-5
DNA: TGTGCCAGCAGCTCCTCTAGCGGGGGGGAGACCCAGTACTTC
CDR3: CASSSSSGGETQYF

D: TRBD1
V: TRBV28
size: .
J: TRBJ1-1
DNA: TGTGCCAGCAGTGAAGGACAGGGTTCGTCTGAAGCTTTCTTT
CDR3: CASSEGQGSSEAFF

D: TRBD1
V: TRBV5-4
size: .
J: TRBJ2-5
DNA: TGTGCCAGCAGCTTGGGGACAGGGGGTTTAGAGACCCAGTACTTC
CDR3: CASSLGTGGLETQYF